A selection of T cell receptor beta chains follows, all from one sample in a study of shared clonotypes between healthy human individuals. The repertoire was sequenced with immunoSEQ multiplex PCR; TCRdb's copy has only in-frame clones and lacks some. The sample holds millions of clones, more than 80% seen once. Sequenced sample: naive CD4+ T cells sorted from blood. These receptors all come from a young man in good health. The CDR3 runs from the conserved cysteine through the conserved F or W. D genes are given only for firm matches. The listing skips clone size in some rows; elsewhere it reads once, few, many or a size class.

j_call,v_call,d_call,clone_size,cdr3_nt,cdr3_aa
TRBJ2-3,TRBV2,-,-,TGTGCCAGCAGGGGGGGGGTTAAACAGGGCATCACAGATACGCAGTATTTT,CASRGGVKQGITDTQYF
TRBJ1-5,TRBV7-8,-,few,TGTGCCAGCAGCTGGTCCGAATATCAGCCCCAGCATTTT,CASSWSEYQPQHF
TRBJ2-3,TRBV6-1,TRBD2,-,TGTGCCAGCAGTGAGACTAGCGGGGGTGTGACAGATACGCAGTATTTT,CASSETSGGVTDTQYF
TRBJ2-3,TRBV2,-,-,TGTGCCAGCGGGTTGGGCACAGATACGCAGTATTTT,CASGLGTDTQYF
TRBJ1-1,TRBV6-1,TRBD1,-,TGTGCCAGCAAAAGGACAGGGGGAGGGGCTTTCTTT,CASKRTGGGAFF
TRBJ1-2,TRBV30,-,-,TGTGCCTGGAGTGGGACTCGAGGCTACACCTTC,CAWSGTRGYTF
TRBJ1-2,TRBV2,TRBD1,-,TGTGCCAGCCCCTGGCCGGGACAGGGGTCTGGCTACACCTTC,CASPWPGQGSGYTF
TRBJ1-1,TRBV7-9,-,-,TGTGCCAGCGGAAGGTTGGACACTGAAGCTTTCTTT,CASGRLDTEAFF
TRBJ1-6,TRBV4-1,-,few,TGCGCCAGCAGCCAAGAGAACCTGCTCCACTTT,CASSQENLLHF
TRBJ2-1,TRBV7-8,TRBD2,-,TGTGCCAGCAGCCTCCGACTAGCGGGGCTGGATGAGCAGTTCTTC,CASSLRLAGLDEQFF
TRBJ1-6,TRBV5-1,TRBD1,-,TGCGCCAGCAGCTCCGGGACAGCAGATAATTCACCCCTCCACTTT,CASSSGTADNSPLHF
TRBJ2-5,TRBV2,-,-,TGTGCCAGCAGTGAGGGGGCGGGGACCCAGTACTTC,CASSEGAGTQYF
TRBJ2-3,TRBV27,-,-,TGTGCCAGCAGTTCTACAACAGATACGCAGTATTTT,CASSSTTDTQYF
TRBJ2-3,TRBV6-5,-,-,TGTGCCAGCAGACGAGCCCGAGGGAATACGCAGTATTTT,CASRRARGNTQYF
TRBJ2-3,TRBV7-9,-,-,TGTGCCAGCAGCTTAGAAGTTACGGGGGATACGCAGTATTTT,CASSLEVTGDTQYF